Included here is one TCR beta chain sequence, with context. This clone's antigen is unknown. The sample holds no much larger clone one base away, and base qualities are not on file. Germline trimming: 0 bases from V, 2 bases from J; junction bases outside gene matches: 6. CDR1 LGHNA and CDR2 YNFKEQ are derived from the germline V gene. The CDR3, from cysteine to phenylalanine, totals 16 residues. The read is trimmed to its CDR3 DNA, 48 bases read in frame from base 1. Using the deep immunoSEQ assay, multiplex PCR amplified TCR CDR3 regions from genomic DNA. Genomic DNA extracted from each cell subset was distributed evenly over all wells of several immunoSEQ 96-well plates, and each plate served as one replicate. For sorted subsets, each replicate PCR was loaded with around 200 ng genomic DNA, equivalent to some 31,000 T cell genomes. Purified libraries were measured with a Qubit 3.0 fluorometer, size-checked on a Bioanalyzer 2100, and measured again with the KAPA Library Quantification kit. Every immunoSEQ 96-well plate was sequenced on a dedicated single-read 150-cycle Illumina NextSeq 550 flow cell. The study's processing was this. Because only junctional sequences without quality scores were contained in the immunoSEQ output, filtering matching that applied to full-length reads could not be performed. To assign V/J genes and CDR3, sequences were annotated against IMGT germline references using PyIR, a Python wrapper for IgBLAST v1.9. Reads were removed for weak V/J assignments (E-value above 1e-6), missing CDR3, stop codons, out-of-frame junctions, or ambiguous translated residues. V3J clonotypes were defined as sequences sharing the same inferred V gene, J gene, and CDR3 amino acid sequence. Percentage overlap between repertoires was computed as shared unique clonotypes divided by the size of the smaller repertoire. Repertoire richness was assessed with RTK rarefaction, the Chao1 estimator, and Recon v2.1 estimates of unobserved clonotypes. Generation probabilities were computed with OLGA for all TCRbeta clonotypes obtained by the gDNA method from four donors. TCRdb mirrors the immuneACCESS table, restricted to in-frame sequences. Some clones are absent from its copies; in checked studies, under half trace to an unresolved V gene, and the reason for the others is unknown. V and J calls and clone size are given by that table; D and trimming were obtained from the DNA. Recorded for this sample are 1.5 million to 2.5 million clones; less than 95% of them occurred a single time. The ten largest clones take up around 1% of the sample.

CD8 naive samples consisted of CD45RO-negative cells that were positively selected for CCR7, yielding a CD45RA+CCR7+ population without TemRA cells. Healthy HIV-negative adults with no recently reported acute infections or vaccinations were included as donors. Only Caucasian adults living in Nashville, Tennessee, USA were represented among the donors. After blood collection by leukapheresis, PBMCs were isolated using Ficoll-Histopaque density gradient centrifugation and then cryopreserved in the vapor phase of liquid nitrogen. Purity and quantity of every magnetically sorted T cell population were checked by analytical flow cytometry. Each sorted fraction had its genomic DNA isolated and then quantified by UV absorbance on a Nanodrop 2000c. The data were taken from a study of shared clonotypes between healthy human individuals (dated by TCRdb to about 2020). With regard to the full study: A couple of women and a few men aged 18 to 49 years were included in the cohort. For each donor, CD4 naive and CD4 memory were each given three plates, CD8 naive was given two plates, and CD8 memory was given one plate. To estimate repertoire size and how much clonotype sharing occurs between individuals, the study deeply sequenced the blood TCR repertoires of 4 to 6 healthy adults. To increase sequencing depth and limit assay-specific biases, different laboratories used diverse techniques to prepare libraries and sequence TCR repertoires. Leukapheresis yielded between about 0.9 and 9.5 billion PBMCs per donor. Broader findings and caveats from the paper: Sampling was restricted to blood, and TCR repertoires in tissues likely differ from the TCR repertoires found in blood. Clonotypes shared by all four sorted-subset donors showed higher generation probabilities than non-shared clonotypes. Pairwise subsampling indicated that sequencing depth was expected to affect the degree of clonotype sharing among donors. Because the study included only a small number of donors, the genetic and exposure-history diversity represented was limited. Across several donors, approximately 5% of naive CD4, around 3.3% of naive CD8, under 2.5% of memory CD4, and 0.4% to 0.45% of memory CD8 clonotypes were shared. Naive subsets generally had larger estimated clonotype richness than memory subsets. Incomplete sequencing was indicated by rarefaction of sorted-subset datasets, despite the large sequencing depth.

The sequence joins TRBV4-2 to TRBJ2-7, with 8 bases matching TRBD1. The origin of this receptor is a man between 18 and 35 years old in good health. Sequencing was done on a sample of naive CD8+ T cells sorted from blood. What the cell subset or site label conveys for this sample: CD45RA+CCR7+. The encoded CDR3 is CASSQDSGTGAYEQYF. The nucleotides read TGTGCCAGCAGCCAAGATTCGGGGACAGGCGCCTACGAGCAGTACTTC.